This TCR beta chain stems from a study of CD8 T cells in ankylosing spondylitis. Germline V gene lookup returns CDR1 SQVTM and CDR2 ANQGSEA. This CDR3 is 13 amino acids long. The V end lost 5 bases, the J end lost 4 bases, and 11 bases lay between the germline ends. Making the TCR beta libraries involved quantitative 5'-RACE with molecular barcodes. Each CDR3 protein gets one entry after TCRdb re-called the 5' RACE reads with MiXCR. The sample lists 200,000 to 250,000 distinct CDR3 sequences, approximately 7.4% occurring once. This clonotype was counted at least ten times. The antigen remains unidentified. General study findings and limits: Disease-linked clones had a CD8+ phenotype and relatively low frequency in peripheral blood. Some of the motif variants had earlier been found in reactive arthritis patients' fluid and blood. Clones linked to disease were reported to show significant enrichment in matched ankylosing spondylitis synovial fluid. A motif of seven or eight highly homologous TCR beta variants was seen as apparently characteristic of ankylosing spondylitis blood.

The source material was blood, either unsorted or a sorted T cell fraction (not recorded which). The receptor was isolated from a male donor with ankylosing spondylitis. The genes are TRBV29-1 and TRBJ2-2, with D possibly being TRBD2 (6 bases). CDR3 protein: CSVPGDFTGELFF. For the CDR3, the DNA is TGCAGCGTTCCCGGGGACTTCACCGGGGAGCTGTTTTTT.